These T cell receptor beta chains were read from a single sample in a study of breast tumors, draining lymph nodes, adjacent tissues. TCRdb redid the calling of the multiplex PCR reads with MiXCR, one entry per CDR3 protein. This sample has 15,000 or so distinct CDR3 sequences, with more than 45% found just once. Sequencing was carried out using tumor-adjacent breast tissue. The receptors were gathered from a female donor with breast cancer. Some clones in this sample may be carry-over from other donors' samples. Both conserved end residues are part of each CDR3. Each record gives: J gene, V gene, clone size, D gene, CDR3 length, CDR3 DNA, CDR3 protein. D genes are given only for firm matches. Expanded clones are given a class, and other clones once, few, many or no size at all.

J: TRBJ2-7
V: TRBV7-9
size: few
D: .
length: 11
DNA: TGTGCCAGCACCGACTCCTACGAGCAGTACTTC
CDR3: CASTDSYEQYF

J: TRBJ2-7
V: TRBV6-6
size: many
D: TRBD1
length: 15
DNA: TGTGCCAGCACCACCCGGGGACAGGCCCTCTACGAGCAGTACTTC
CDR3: CASTTRGQALYEQYF

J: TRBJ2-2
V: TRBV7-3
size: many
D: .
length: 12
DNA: TGTGCCAGCAGGTCAGCAAATGGGGAGCTGTTTTTT
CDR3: CASRSANGELFF

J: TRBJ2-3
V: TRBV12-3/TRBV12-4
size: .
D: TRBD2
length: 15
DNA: TGTGCCAGCAGTTCAAGACTAGCGGCCACAGATACGCAGTATTTT
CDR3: CASSSRLAATDTQYF

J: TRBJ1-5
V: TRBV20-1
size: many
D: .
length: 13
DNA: TGCAGTGCCCTGGGCCATAGCAATCAGCCCCAGCATTTT
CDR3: CSALGHSNQPQHF

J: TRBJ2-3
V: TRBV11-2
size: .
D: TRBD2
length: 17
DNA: TGTGCCAGCAGTTCGACAACTAGCGGGGGCCTCACAGATACGCAGTATTTT
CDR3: CASSSTTSGGLTDTQYF

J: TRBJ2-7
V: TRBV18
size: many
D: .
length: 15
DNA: TGTGCCAGCTCACCTTCCGATAGTCTTAGCTACGAGCAGTACTTC
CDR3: CASSPSDSLSYEQYF

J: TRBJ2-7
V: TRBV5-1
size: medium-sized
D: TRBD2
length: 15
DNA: TGCGCCAGCAGCCCCAGCGGGGGGGTTGGGAACGAGCAGTACTTC
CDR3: CASSPSGGVGNEQYF

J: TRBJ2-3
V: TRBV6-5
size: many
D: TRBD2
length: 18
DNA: TGTGCCAGCAGTCACTCGGGACTAGCGAGAGCTAGCACAGATACGCAGTATTTT
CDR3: CASSHSGLARASTDTQYF

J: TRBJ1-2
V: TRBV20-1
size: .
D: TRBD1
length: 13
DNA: TGCAGTGCTAGGGGGACAGGGTCTTTTGGCTACACCTTC
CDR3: CSARGTGSFGYTF

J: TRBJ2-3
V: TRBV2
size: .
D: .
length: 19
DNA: TGTGCCAGCAGTGTAGAAGGTGAAACGCGTAGGCTGAGCACAGGATCGCAGTATTTT
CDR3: CASSVEGETRRLSTGSQYF

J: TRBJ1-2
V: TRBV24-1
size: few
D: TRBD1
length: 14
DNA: TGTGCCACCAGTGATTGGCAGGGGGCGGATGGCTACACCTTC
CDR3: CATSDWQGADGYTF

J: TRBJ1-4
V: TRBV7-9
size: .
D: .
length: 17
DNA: TGTGCCAGCAGCTCCTTTACCCCACCGGGGACTAATGAAAAGCTGTTTTTT
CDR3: CASSSFTPPGTNEKLFF

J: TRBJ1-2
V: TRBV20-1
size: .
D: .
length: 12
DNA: TGCAGTGCTATGTCCGGGTGGAATGGCTACACCTTC
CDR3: CSAMSGWNGYTF

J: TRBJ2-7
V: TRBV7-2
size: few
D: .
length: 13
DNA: TGTGCCAGCAGCCCTTCGGAGAGGGGCGAGCAGTACTTC
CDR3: CASSPSERGEQYF

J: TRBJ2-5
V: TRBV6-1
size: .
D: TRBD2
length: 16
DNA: TGTGCCAGCAGTGCGACTAGCGGGAGGGGCGAAGAGACCCAGTACTTC
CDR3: CASSATSGRGEETQYF

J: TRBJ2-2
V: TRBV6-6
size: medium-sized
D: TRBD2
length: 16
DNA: TGTGCCAGCAGTCCGCCGACTAGCGGGGTAACCGGGGAGCTGTTTTTT
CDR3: CASSPPTSGVTGELFF

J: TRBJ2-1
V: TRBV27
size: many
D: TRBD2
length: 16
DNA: TGTGCCAGCAGTTTAGGAGCGGGGGGGCGATTCAATGAGCAGTTCTTC
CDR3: CASSLGAGGRFNEQFF

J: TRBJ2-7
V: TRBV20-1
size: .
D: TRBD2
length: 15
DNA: TGCAGTGCTAGAGCTCCGGGACTAGCGAGGGACGAGCAGTACTTC
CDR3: CSARAPGLARDEQYF

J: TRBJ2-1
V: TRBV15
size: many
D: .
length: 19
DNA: TGTGCCACCAGCAGAGATTCTAAGGGTCGACAAGTAAGATACAATGAGCAGTTCTTC
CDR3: CATSRDSKGRQVRYNEQFF

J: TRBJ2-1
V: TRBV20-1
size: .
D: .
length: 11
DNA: TGCAGTGGCGGCAAAAACAATGAGCAGTTCTTC
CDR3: CSGGKNNEQFF

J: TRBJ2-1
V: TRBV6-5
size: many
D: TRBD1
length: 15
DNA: TGTGCCAGCAGTTACACGGGACAGTATGGCAATGAGCAGTTCTTC
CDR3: CASSYTGQYGNEQFF

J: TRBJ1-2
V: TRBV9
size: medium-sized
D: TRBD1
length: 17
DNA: TGTGCCAGCAGCGTTCGGGACAGCCCAAACCCTAACTATGGCTACACCTTC
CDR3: CASSVRDSPNPNYGYTF

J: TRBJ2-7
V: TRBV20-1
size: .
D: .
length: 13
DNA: TGCAGTGCTGGAGGCGGCAACTCCTACGAGCAGTACTTC
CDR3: CSAGGGNSYEQYF